This T cell receptor (beta chain) was sequenced for a study of neurological immune-mediated disorders. The cDNA came from 5'RACE, which used 10-nucleotide random UMIs. TCRdb independently ran MiXCR on the 5' RACE reads; one entry per CDR3 protein. The data contain about 55,000 distinct CDR3 sequences, over 3.5% of them singletons. The unsorted libraries originated from 2 million PBMCs kept at -80 C. This CDR3 is built from 15 residues. Germline CDR1 reads DFQATT; CDR2 reads SNEGSKA (reference sequence). J was trimmed by 0 bases and V by 6 bases; bases with no gene match: 7. The sample holds many counts of this clonotype.

The clonotype comes from a man in his fifties or sixties with multiple sclerosis. What was sequenced was PBMCs. The rearrangement uses TRBV20-1 and TRBJ2-3; 9 bases are shared with TRBD2. The CDR3 DNA reads as TGCAGTGCCCCAACTAGCGGGCTTAGCACAGATACGCAGTATTTT. It translates to CSAPTSGLSTDTQYF.